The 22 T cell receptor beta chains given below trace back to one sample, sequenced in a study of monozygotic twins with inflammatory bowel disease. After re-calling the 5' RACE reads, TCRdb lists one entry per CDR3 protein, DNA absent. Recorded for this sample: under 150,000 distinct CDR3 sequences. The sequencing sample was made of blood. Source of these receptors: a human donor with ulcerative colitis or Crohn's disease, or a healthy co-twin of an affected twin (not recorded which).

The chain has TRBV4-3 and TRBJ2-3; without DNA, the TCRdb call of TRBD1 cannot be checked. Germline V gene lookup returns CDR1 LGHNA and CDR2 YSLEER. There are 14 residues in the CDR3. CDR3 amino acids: CASSQGQGPVAQYF.

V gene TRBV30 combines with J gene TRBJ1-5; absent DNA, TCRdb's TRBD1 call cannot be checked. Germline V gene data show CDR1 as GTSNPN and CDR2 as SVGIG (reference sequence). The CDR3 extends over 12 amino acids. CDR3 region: CAWSRGWGPQHF.

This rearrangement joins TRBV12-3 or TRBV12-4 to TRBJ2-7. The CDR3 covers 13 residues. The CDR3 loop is CASSLERDYEQYF.

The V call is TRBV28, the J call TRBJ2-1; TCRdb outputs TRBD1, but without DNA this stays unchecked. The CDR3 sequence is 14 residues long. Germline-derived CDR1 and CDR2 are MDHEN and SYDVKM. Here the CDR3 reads CAISSGGQYNEQFF.

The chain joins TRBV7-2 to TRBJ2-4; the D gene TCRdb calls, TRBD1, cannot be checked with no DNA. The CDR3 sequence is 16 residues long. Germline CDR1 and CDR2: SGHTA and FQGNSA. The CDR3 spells CASGPPKKGSKNIQYF.

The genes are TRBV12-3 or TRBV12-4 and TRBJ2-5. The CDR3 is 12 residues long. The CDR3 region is CASSLYGETQYF.

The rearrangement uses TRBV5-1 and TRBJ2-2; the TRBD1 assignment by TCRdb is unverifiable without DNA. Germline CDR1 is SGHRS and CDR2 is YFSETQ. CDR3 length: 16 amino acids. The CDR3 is CASSLRSGRQTGELFF.

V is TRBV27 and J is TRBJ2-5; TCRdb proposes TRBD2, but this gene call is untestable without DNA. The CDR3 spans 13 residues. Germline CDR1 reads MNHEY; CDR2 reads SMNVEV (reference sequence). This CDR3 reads CASSFGLEETQYF.

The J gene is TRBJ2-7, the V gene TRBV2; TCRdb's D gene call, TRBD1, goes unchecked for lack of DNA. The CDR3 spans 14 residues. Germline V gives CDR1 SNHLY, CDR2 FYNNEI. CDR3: CASSRTGTPYEQYF.

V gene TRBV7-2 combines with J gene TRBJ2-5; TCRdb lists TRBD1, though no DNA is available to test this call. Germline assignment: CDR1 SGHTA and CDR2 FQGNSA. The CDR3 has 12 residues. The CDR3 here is CAKGLGQETLYF.

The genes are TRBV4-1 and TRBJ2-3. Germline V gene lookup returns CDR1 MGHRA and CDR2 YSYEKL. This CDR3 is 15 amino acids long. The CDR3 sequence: CASSQDRRSTDTQYF.

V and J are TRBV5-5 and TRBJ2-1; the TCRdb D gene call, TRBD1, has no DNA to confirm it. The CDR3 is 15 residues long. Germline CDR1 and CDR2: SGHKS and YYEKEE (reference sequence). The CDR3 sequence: CASSSRGSSYNEQFF.

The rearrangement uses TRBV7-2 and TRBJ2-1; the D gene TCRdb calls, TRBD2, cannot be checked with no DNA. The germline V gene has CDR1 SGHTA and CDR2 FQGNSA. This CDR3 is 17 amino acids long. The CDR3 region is CASSPIRLAGGYNEQFF.

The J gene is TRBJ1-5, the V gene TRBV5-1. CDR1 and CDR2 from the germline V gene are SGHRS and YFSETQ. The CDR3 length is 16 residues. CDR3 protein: CASSLGGGGSNQPQHF. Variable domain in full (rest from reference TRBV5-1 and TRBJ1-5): KAGVTQTPRYLIKTRGQQVTLSCSPISGHRSVSWYQQTPGQGLQFLFEYFSETQRNKGNFPGRFSGRQFSNSRSEMNVSTLELGDSALYLCASSLGGGGSNQPQHFGDGTRLSIL.

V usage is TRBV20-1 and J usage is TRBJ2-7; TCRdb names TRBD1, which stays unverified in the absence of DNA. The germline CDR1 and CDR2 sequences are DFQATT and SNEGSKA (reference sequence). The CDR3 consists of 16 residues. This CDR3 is CSARDLSRGLTYEQYF.

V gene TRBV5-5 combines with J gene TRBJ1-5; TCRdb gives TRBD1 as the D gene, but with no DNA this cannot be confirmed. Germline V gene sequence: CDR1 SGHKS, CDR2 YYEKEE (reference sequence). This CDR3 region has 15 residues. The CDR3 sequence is CASRGGELVNQPQHF.

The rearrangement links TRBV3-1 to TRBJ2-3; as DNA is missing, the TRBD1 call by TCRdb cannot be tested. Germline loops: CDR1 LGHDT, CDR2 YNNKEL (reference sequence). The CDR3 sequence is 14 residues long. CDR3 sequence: CASSLPGTTDTQYF.

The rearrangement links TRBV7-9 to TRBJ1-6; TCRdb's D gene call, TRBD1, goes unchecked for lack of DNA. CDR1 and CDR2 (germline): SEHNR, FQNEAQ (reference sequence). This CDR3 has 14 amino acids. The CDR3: CASTTHEGDSPLHF.

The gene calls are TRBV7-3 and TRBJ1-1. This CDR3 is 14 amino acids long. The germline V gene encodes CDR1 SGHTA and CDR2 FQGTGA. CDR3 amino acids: CASSLIGRNTEAFF. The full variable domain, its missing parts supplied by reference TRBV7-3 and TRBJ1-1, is GAGVSQTPSNKVTEKGKYVELRCDPISGHTALYWYRQSLGQGPEFLIYFQGTGAADDSGLPNDRFFAVRPEGSVSTLKIQRTERGDSAVYLCASSLIGRNTEAFFGQGTRLTVV.

The CDR3 loop is CSAPGLAGYNEQFF. The rearrangement uses TRBV29-1 and TRBJ2-1; there is no DNA to check the TCRdb D call of TRBD2. This CDR3 has 14 residues. Germline values: CDR1 SQVTM, CDR2 ANQGSEA.

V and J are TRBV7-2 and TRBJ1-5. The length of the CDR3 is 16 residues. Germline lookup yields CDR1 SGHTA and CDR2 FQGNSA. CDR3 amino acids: CASSLDSTVSNQPQHF.

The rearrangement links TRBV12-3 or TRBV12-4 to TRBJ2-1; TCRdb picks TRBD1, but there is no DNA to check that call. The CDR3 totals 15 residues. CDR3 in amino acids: CASSNRDTNYNEQFF.